This T cell receptor (beta chain) was sequenced in a study of technical replicates of blood from several donors. TCRdb's table, derived via immunoSEQ multiplex PCR, lists solely in-frame clones and lacks some. The sample lists tens of thousands of clones, 85% to 95% occurring once. With 2 bases removed from V and 11 bases from J, the gap between germline ends came to 9 bases. CDR3 length: 12 residues. From germline, CDR1 is MDHEN and CDR2 SYDVKM. This clone has a single count. The chain links TRBV28 to TRBJ1-4; D gene unclear. Sequenced sample: T cells isolated from PBMCs. The source is a human donor in good health. The CDR3, as DNA: TGTGCCAGCAGTTTAGTCAGGAGGAAACTGTTTTTT. Protein: CASSLVRRKLFF.